The 18 T cell receptor beta chains reported below all come from one sample, sequenced in a study of blood T cell repertoires in COVID-19. Libraries were prepared by immunoSEQ multiplex PCR; TCRdb keeps only in-frame clonotypes and omits some of them. The sample includes 140,000 to 150,000 clones, roughly 82% seen only once; the top ten take 10%. The source material was peripheral blood. The origin of the receptors is a man aged 60 to 69 with active or convalescent COVID-19.

The chain joins TRBV6-5 to TRBJ1-3; D is ambiguous. V was shortened by 3 bases and J by 1 base, with 13 bases between the two germline ends. CDR1 is MNHEY and CDR2 is SVGAGI in the germline V gene. CDR3 size: 16 residues. The CDR3 nucleotides read TGTGCCAGCAGTTATTCTTCCGGTTTATCTGGAAACACCATATATTTT. The encoded protein is CASSYSSGLSGNTIYF.

The chain employs TRBV27 and TRBJ1-1; no reliable D call. This CDR3 is built from 15 residues. Per the germline V gene, CDR1 is MNHEY and CDR2 is SMNVEV (reference sequence). V lost 2 bases and J 4 bases, leaving 14 bases between the germline ends. CDR3 residues: CASSLGGVAGTEAFF. CDR3 DNA: TGTGCCAGCAGTTTAGGCGGGGTAGCGGGCACTGAAGCTTTCTTT.

The rearrangement links TRBV7-9 to TRBJ2-2; tentative D call: TRBD1 (6 bases). The CDR3 is made up of 15 amino acids. The V gene lost 4 bases and the J gene lost 2 bases, with 11 bases spanning the gap. Looked up from germline, CDR1 is SEHNR and CDR2 is FQNEAQ (reference sequence). The CDR3 sequence is CASSSGQTNTGELFF. The CDR3 region has the DNA TGTGCCAGCAGCTCCGGACAGACAAACACCGGGGAGCTGTTTTTT.

This chain uses TRBV9 with TRBJ1-1; a possible D gene is TRBD1 (6 bases). V lost 6 bases, J lost 1 base, and 13 bases lay in between. Per germline, CDR1 SGDLS and CDR2 YYNGEE. This CDR3 spans 14 amino acids. CDR3 nucleotide sequence: TGTGCCAGCACCCAGGGGAACGGGAACACTGAAGCTTTCTTT. This translates into CASTQGNGNTEAFF.

The genes are TRBV24-1 and TRBJ2-2, with TRBD2 as a possible D gene (6 bases). Germline-derived CDR1 and CDR2 are KGHDR and SFDVKD. The CDR3 has 15 amino acids. V was pared by 6 bases and J by 2 bases, with 12 bases between. CDR3 bases: TGTGCCACCAGTCCGGGGGAGGTTAACACCGGGGAGCTGTTTTTT. The encoded protein is CATSPGEVNTGELFF.

There are a few counts of this clone. The chain employs TRBV13 and TRBJ2-5; D not certain. The CDR3 covers 16 residues. Per the germline V gene, CDR1 is PRHDT and CDR2 is FYEKMQ (reference sequence). V dropped 1 base and J dropped 4 bases, with 16 bases sitting between them. DNA of the CDR3: TGTGCCAGCAGCTTAGCGCCGGGTCAGAGGAGAGAGACCCAGTACTTC. It specifies CASSLAPGQRRETQYF.

J is TRBJ2-3 and V is TRBV18, with 11 bases fitting TRBD2. Germline CDR1 reads KGHSH; CDR2 reads LQKENI. Trimming at V came to 2 bases and at J to 4 bases, leaving 5 bases not matched to a gene. The CDR3 covers 16 residues. For the CDR3, the DNA is TGTGCCAGCTCACCAACTAGCGGGAGAGGCCCAGATACGCAGTATTTT. Translation: CASSPTSGRGPDTQYF.

CDR3 nucleotide sequence: TGTGCCAGTAGTCCCTCCGGGACAGGTCCGGGGAAGCCCCAGCATTTT. Translating gives CASSPSGTGPGKPQHF. The chain employs TRBV19 and TRBJ1-5, with 8 bases matching TRBD1. Trimming at V came to 5 bases and at J to 8 bases, leaving 14 bases not matched to a gene. CDR1 is LNHDA, CDR2 SQIVND, per germline (reference sequence). The CDR3 sequence is 16 residues long.

This clone was seen only a few times. V gene TRBV11-3 combines with J gene TRBJ2-5; TRBD2 aligns across 7 bases. CDR1 is SGHNT and CDR2 is YENEEA in the germline V gene. Trimming at V came to 2 bases and at J to 7 bases, leaving 7 bases not matched to a gene. This CDR3 contains 14 residues. The CDR3 DNA sequence: TGTGCCAGCAGCTTACCCGGACTAGGCAGGACCCAGTACTTC. Protein product: CASSLPGLGRTQYF.

The rearrangement uses TRBV30 and TRBJ1-1; the match to TRBD1 covers 9 bases. Germline loops: CDR1 GTSNPN, CDR2 SVGIG (reference sequence). The CDR3 has 14 amino acids. V trimming: 0 bases; J trimming: 5 bases; junction bases outside the gene matches: 4. CDR3 residues: CAWSVGTGSTEAFF. For the CDR3, the DNA is TGTGCCTGGAGTGTAGGGACAGGGAGTACTGAAGCTTTCTTT. The full variable domain, completed using reference TRBV30 and TRBJ1-1, is SQTIHQWPATLVQPVGSPLSLECTVEGTSNPNLYWYRQAAGRGLQLLFYSVGIGQISSEVPQNLSASRPQDRQFILSSKKLLLSDSGFYLCAWSVGTGSTEAFFGQGTRLTVV.

CDR3 in amino acids: CASSLGLAGGANEQFF. DNA of the CDR3: TGTGCCAGCAGCCTGGGACTAGCGGGAGGGGCCAATGAGCAGTTCTTC. The chain joins TRBV11-2 to TRBJ2-1, with 16 bases lining up with TRBD2. Per the germline V gene, CDR1 is SGHAT and CDR2 is FQNNGV. Trimming removed 5 bases from V and 6 bases from J; junction bases left unmatched: 4. CDR3 size: 16 residues.

This clone was seen a handful of times. The chain is built from TRBV24-1 and TRBJ2-2; weak D call: TRBD1 (5 bases). V lost 1 base and J lost 6, with 8 bases in between. This CDR3 comprises 14 residues. Germline CDR1 and CDR2: KGHDR and SFDVKD. The CDR3 bases are TGTGCCACCAGTGATTTCAGGGTCTCCGGGGAGCTGTTTTTT. Protein sequence: CATSDFRVSGELFF.

V gene TRBV5-6 combines with J gene TRBJ1-3; 7 positions agree with TRBD1. CDR3 length: 15 residues. Germline V CDR1 and CDR2: SGHDT, YYEEEE. V lost 4 bases to trimming and J lost 8 bases; unmatched junction nucleotides: 12. The CDR3 DNA sequence: TGTGCCAGCAGCCGACCCGACAGGGCAATGGACACCATATATTTT. Amino acid sequence: CASSRPDRAMDTIYF.

The J gene is TRBJ1-6, the V gene TRBV4-1, with 9 positions matching TRBD1. Germline CDR1 is MGHRA and CDR2 is YSYEKL. This CDR3 is 15 amino acids long. Germline trimming cut 2 bases from V and 10 bases from J; bases unmatched to any gene: 6. Here the CDR3 reads CASSQRQGDRSPLHF. In DNA form, the CDR3 reads TGCGCCAGCAGCCAAAGACAGGGGGATCGGTCACCCCTCCACTTT.

V and J are TRBV5-6 and TRBJ1-4; D might be TRBD1 (6 bases). Trimming shortened V by 2 bases and J by 0 bases, and 11 bases separated the two germline ends. The CDR3 contains 16 residues. From germline, CDR1 is SGHDT and CDR2 YYEEEE. This CDR3 reads CASSFRGTSTNEKLFF. The CDR3 DNA follows: TGTGCCAGCAGCTTCAGGGGTACCTCAACTAATGAAAAACTGTTTTTT.

This clone was observed a handful of times. Other DNA sequences in this sample translate to the same CDR3. The CDR3 spells CASRDRVSNQPQHF. The DNA of the CDR3 is TGTGCCAGCAGGGACAGAGTTAGCAATCAGCCCCAGCATTTT. V and J are TRBV2 and TRBJ1-5; D is perhaps TRBD1 (6 bases). Germline CDR1 SNHLY, CDR2 FYNNEI. The length of the CDR3 is 14 residues. V lost 6 bases and J lost 0, with 9 bases in between.

This clone was observed once. The V call is TRBV11-2, the J call TRBJ1-3; 11 nucleotides line up with TRBD1. The length of the CDR3 is 16 residues. Germline V gene data show CDR1 as SGHAT and CDR2 as FQNNGV. V lost 4 bases, J lost 4 bases, and 6 bases stayed unmatched. The CDR3 DNA follows: TGTGCCAGCAGCTCCGGACAGGGGGCTTCAGGAAACACCATATATTTT. This sequence encodes CASSSGQGASGNTIYF.

This clone was seen only a few times. This rearrangement joins TRBV19 to TRBJ1-5; the D gene is possibly TRBD1 (5 bases). The V end lost 9 bases, the J end lost 4 bases, and 16 bases lay between the germline ends. The germline CDR1 and CDR2 sequences are LNHDA and SQIVND (reference sequence). The CDR3 is made up of 14 amino acids. CDR3 DNA: TGTGCCAGCGGCCAAAACGGGGGTAATCAGCCCCAGCATTTT. Amino acids: CASGQNGGNQPQHF.